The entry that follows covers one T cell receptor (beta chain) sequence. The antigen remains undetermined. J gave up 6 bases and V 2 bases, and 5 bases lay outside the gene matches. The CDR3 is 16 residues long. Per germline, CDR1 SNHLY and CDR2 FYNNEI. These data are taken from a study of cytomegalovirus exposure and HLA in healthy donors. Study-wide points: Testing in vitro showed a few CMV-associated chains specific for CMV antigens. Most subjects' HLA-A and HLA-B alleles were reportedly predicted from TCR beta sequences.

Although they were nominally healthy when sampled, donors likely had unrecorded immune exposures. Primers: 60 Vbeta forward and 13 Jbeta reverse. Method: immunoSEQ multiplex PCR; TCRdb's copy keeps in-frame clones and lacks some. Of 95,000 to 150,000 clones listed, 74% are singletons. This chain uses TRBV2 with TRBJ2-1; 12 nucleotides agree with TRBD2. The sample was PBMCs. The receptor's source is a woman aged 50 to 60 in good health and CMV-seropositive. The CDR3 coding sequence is TGTGCCAGCAGTGAACTGCTAGCGGGGGGGATCAATGAGCAGTTCTTC. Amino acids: CASSELLAGGINEQFF. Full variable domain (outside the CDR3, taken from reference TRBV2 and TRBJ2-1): EPEVTQTPSHQVTQMGQEVILRCVPISNHLYFYWYRQILGQKVEFLVSFYNNEISEKSEIFDDQFSVERPDGSNFTLKIRSTKLEDSAMYFCASSELLAGGINEQFFGPGTRLTVL.